Listed below are T cell receptor beta chains from one sample, sequenced in a study of shared clonotypes between healthy human individuals. TCRdb's copy holds only in-frame clones and misses some; the assay was immunoSEQ multiplex PCR. The sample includes more than 2 million clones, 80% to 95% of them seen just once. Input material: naive CD8+ T cells from PBMCs. The receptors shown here come from a man aged 18 to 29 in good health. Some clones in this sample may be carry-over from other donors' samples. CDR3s include the opening cysteine and the closing phenylalanine or tryptophan. The order of the fields is CDR3 protein, CDR3 DNA, clone size, J gene, D gene, V gene. The D gene is left open where the match is weak. Size is stated for part of the rows, as once, few or many counts, or as a class when the clone is expanded.

cdr3_aa: CASSLENRWNEQFF
cdr3_nt: TGCGCCAGCAGCTTGGAAAACAGGTGGAATGAGCAGTTCTTC
clone_size: .
j_call: TRBJ2-1
d_call: .
v_call: TRBV5-1

cdr3_aa: CARSLGWESEKLFF
cdr3_nt: TGTGCCAGAAGCTTAGGCTGGGAAAGCGAAAAACTGTTTTTT
clone_size: .
j_call: TRBJ1-4
d_call: .
v_call: TRBV7-5

cdr3_aa: CASSIDMGEAFF
cdr3_nt: TGTGCCAGTAGTATAGATATGGGTGAAGCTTTCTTT
clone_size: few
j_call: TRBJ1-1
d_call: .
v_call: TRBV19

cdr3_aa: CTSSQVSRGTDTQYF
cdr3_nt: TGCACCAGCAGCCAAGTGTCTAGAGGCACAGATACGCAGTATTTT
clone_size: .
j_call: TRBJ2-3
d_call: .
v_call: TRBV1

cdr3_aa: CASRPHGDAYEQYF
cdr3_nt: TGTGCCAGCAGACCCCACGGGGACGCCTACGAGCAGTACTTC
clone_size: .
j_call: TRBJ2-7
d_call: .
v_call: TRBV6-6

cdr3_aa: CASSGTGEGYTF
cdr3_nt: TGCGCCAGCAGTGGGACCGGGGAAGGCTACACCTTC
clone_size: .
j_call: TRBJ1-2
d_call: .
v_call: TRBV10-1

cdr3_aa: CASKTPTTNEKLFF
cdr3_nt: TGTGCCAGCAAAACACCAACAACTAATGAAAAACTGTTTTTT
clone_size: .
j_call: TRBJ1-4
d_call: .
v_call: TRBV2

cdr3_aa: CASSPNGMYRSYEQYF
cdr3_nt: TGTGCCAGCAGCCCTAACGGGATGTACAGATCCTACGAGCAGTACTTC
clone_size: .
j_call: TRBJ2-7
d_call: .
v_call: TRBV7-2

cdr3_aa: CASSPTRYNEQFF
cdr3_nt: TGTGCCAGCAGCCCAACGCGCTACAATGAGCAGTTCTTC
clone_size: .
j_call: TRBJ2-1
d_call: .
v_call: TRBV28

cdr3_aa: CASSPRQGAYEQYF
cdr3_nt: TGTGCCAGCAGCCCCCGACAGGGGGCCTACGAGCAGTACTTC
clone_size: .
j_call: TRBJ2-7
d_call: TRBD1
v_call: TRBV9

cdr3_aa: CAWSGTGEGYF
cdr3_nt: TGTGCCTGGAGTGGTACAGGGGAGGGGTACTTC
clone_size: .
j_call: TRBJ2-7
d_call: .
v_call: TRBV30

cdr3_aa: CASSPSGTSATYNEQFF
cdr3_nt: TGTGCCAGCAGCCCGTCCGGGACTAGCGCTACCTACAATGAGCAGTTCTTC
clone_size: .
j_call: TRBJ2-1
d_call: TRBD2
v_call: TRBV9

cdr3_aa: CASSWADRIYEQYF
cdr3_nt: TGTGCCAGTAGTTGGGCCGACCGGATCTACGAGCAGTACTTC
clone_size: .
j_call: TRBJ2-7
d_call: .
v_call: TRBV19

cdr3_aa: CSVAGDNTEAFF
cdr3_nt: TGCAGCGTTGCGGGGGACAACACTGAAGCTTTCTTT
clone_size: few
j_call: TRBJ1-1
d_call: .
v_call: TRBV29-1

cdr3_aa: CSVPPPGQNTEAFF
cdr3_nt: TGCAGCGTTCCCCCCCCAGGGCAGAACACTGAAGCTTTCTTT
clone_size: .
j_call: TRBJ1-1
d_call: .
v_call: TRBV29-1

cdr3_aa: CASSLNSSPWPYNEQFF
cdr3_nt: TGTGCCAGCAGCCTCAATAGTAGCCCCTGGCCCTACAATGAGCAGTTCTTC
clone_size: .
j_call: TRBJ2-1
d_call: .
v_call: TRBV7-2

cdr3_aa: CASSDGGKPYEQYF
cdr3_nt: TGTGCCAGCAGTGACGGGGGCAAACCTTACGAGCAGTACTTC
clone_size: .
j_call: TRBJ2-7
d_call: .
v_call: TRBV25-1

cdr3_aa: CASSVGGYAEQFF
cdr3_nt: TGTGCCAGCAGCGTAGGGGGTTATGCTGAGCAGTTCTTC
clone_size: .
j_call: TRBJ2-1
d_call: .
v_call: TRBV9

cdr3_aa: CASSLATRQQETQYF
cdr3_nt: TGTGCCAGCAGCTTAGCGACTCGCCAGCAAGAGACCCAGTACTTC
clone_size: .
j_call: TRBJ2-5
d_call: .
v_call: TRBV11-1

cdr3_aa: CASSQVQGVGNTIYF
cdr3_nt: TGCGCCAGCAGCCAAGTACAGGGAGTAGGAAACACCATATATTTT
clone_size: .
j_call: TRBJ1-3
d_call: .
v_call: TRBV4-1

cdr3_aa: CASSFSPGTGGANTGELFF
cdr3_nt: TGTGCCAGCAGCTTTAGTCCCGGGACAGGGGGCGCAAACACCGGGGAGCTGTTTTTT
clone_size: .
j_call: TRBJ2-2
d_call: TRBD1
v_call: TRBV7-9

cdr3_aa: CASSLPDSNTEAFF
cdr3_nt: TGTGCCAGCAGCCTCCCGGACTCTAACACTGAAGCTTTCTTT
clone_size: .
j_call: TRBJ1-1
d_call: .
v_call: TRBV7-8

cdr3_aa: CASSLTSQGEETQYF
cdr3_nt: TGTGCCAGCAGCTTAACATCACAGGGGGAAGAGACCCAGTACTTC
clone_size: .
j_call: TRBJ2-5
d_call: TRBD1
v_call: TRBV7-3

cdr3_aa: CATGDRERDEQYF
cdr3_nt: TGTGCCACCGGGGACAGGGAAAGGGACGAGCAGTACTTC
clone_size: once
j_call: TRBJ2-7
d_call: TRBD1
v_call: TRBV2